This entry concerns a single T cell receptor (beta chain). The target antigen is unknown. J lost 6 bases, V lost 1 base, and 7 bases had no gene match. Germline V gene sequence: CDR1 GTSNPN, CDR2 SVGIG (reference sequence). This CDR3 has 15 residues. This record comes from a study of T cell clonotyping in hematopoietic cell transplantation. Overall study findings and caveats: Recipient TCR diversity dropped after transplant; expanded clonotypes rose from day 30 to 180. At the given depth, recipient repertoires were over 95% de novo clonotypes.

The sample's time point: recipient sample about 28 days before transplant, after cytoreduction. Blood collection times were about day -28 and days 30, 100, 180 posttransplant. The data were produced by immunoSEQ multiplex PCR, yet TCRdb's version contains in-frame clones alone and is incomplete. The sample holds tens of thousands of clones, roughly 80% seen once. The receptor comes from a man aged 55 to 69 with myelodysplastic syndrome. Some clones in this sample may be carry-over from other donors' samples. The chain joins TRBV30 to TRBJ1-4; 8 bases line up with TRBD1. The sequencing used peripheral blood mononuclear cells, collected before stem cell transplant. The CDR3 coding sequence is TGTGCCTGGAGTGAGGCAGGGGGCGCATATGAAAAACTGTTTTTT. Translating it yields CAWSEAGGAYEKLFF.